The clone carrying this T cell receptor (beta chain) was found a few times. With a J-beta primer mix and a sample-barcoded 5' primer, a second PCR ran roughly 7 to 11 cycles. Via MiXCR, TCRdb re-called the 5' RACE reads, giving one row per CDR3 protein. The sample has 700,000 or so distinct CDR3 sequences; roughly two fifths are singletons. These data belong to a study of blood T cells in healthy people across ages. The V segment lost 5 bases and the J segment 7 bases; nucleotides outside the gene matches: 7. Per the germline V gene, CDR1 is LNHNV and CDR2 is YYDKDF (reference sequence). The CDR3 is made up of 13 amino acids.

The sequence came from a man older than 75 in good health. V is TRBV15 and J is TRBJ2-5; 7 nucleotides match TRBD1. What was sequenced was blood. Here the CDR3 reads CATSPDRVGTQYF. Here the CDR3 DNA reads TGTGCCACCAGCCCCGACAGGGTTGGGACCCAGTACTTC.